One sample yielded the 30 T cell receptor beta chains listed below, sequenced in a study of monozygotic twins with inflammatory bowel disease. TCRdb reanalyzed the 5' RACE reads and collapses them to one entry per CDR3 protein, without DNA. Its table records roughly 140,000 distinct CDR3 sequences. Input material: blood. Every receptor here comes from a human donor with ulcerative colitis or Crohn's disease, or a healthy co-twin of an affected twin (not recorded which).

The chain is built from TRBV19 and TRBJ1-5; checking the TCRdb D call of TRBD1 is not possible without DNA. This CDR3 region has 16 residues. Germline V CDR1 and CDR2: LNHDA, SQIVND (reference sequence). The CDR3 sequence: CARSSGRGYSNQPQHF.

The chain uses TRBV10-3 and TRBJ2-6; TCRdb returns TRBD1, unconfirmable since there is no DNA. The CDR3 spans 11 residues. Germline assignment: CDR1 ENHRY and CDR2 SYGVKD. CDR3 in amino acids: CAITTGGQAFF.

This chain uses TRBV7-9 with TRBJ2-7; TCRdb reports TRBD2, a call that lacks DNA to check it against. The CDR3 extends over 14 amino acids. Looked up from germline, CDR1 is SEHNR and CDR2 is FQNEAQ (reference sequence). CDR3 region: CVSSTRGSDYEQYF.

The J gene is TRBJ1-2, the V gene TRBV5-1; TCRdb's D call of TRBD1 is untestable without DNA. The CDR3 covers 14 residues. Germline V gene lookup returns CDR1 SGHRS and CDR2 YFSETQ. The CDR3 sequence: CASSRVQGAAGYTF. Combining the CDR3 with reference TRBV5-1 and TRBJ1-2 gives the whole variable domain KAGVTQTPRYLIKTRGQQVTLSCSPISGHRSVSWYQQTPGQGLQFLFEYFSETQRNKGNFPGRFSGRQFSNSRSEMNVSTLELGDSALYLCASSRVQGAAGYTFGSGTRLTVV.

V is TRBV20-1 and J is TRBJ2-2; the D call from TCRdb, TRBD1, cannot be confirmed without DNA. From germline, CDR1 is DFQATT and CDR2 SNEGSKA (reference sequence). CDR3 size: 15 residues. CDR3 sequence reads: CSASTPQGATGELFF.

J is TRBJ2-7 and V is TRBV5-1; TCRdb outputs TRBD2, but without DNA this stays unchecked. CDR1 is SGHRS and CDR2 is YFSETQ in the germline V gene. CDR3 length: 15 residues. CDR3 loop: CASSLGLAGGDEQYF.

The chain recombines TRBV20-1 with TRBJ1-1; TCRdb lists TRBD1, though no DNA is available to test this call. CDR1 and CDR2 (germline): DFQATT, SNEGSKA (reference sequence). The CDR3 totals 15 residues. The CDR3 spells CSARVSGTPVFRAFF.

The J gene is TRBJ2-5, the V gene TRBV20-1; TCRdb returns TRBD1, unconfirmable since there is no DNA. The germline CDR1 and CDR2 sequences are DFQATT and SNEGSKA (reference sequence). The CDR3 is made up of 16 amino acids. CDR3 protein: CSARLGRGLGQETQYF.

The chain couples TRBV4-1 to TRBJ1-6; TCRdb designates TRBD1, a call that cannot be tested without DNA. CDR3 size: 18 residues. From germline, CDR1 is MGHRA and CDR2 YSYEKL. The CDR3 loop reads CASSRLGQTKLNTRSLHF.

The rearrangement joins TRBV5-1 to TRBJ2-3; the D call of TRBD2 rests on TCRdb alone, since no DNA is present to check it. CDR3 length: 18 residues. Per germline, CDR1 SGHRS and CDR2 YFSETQ. The CDR3 spells CASSFPLAGASLGDTQYF.

The J gene is TRBJ1-1, the V gene TRBV6-1; TCRdb outputs TRBD1, but without DNA this stays unchecked. The CDR3 is 15 residues long. Germline V gene data show CDR1 as MNHNS and CDR2 as SASEGT. This CDR3 is CASSESLGRNTEAFF.

The chain joins TRBV5-5 to TRBJ1-2; TCRdb returns TRBD1, unconfirmable since there is no DNA. The germline CDR1 and CDR2 sequences are SGHKS and YYEKEE (reference sequence). The CDR3 has 14 amino acids. The CDR3: CASGHLGQSYGYTF. Complete variable domain (other parts from reference TRBV5-5 and TRBJ1-2): DAGVTQSPTHLIKTRGQQVTLRCSPISGHKSVSWYQQVLGQGPQFIFQYYEKEERGRGNFPDRFSARQFPNYSSELNVNALLLGDSALYLCASGHLGQSYGYTFGSGTRLTVV.

The chain links TRBV4-1 to TRBJ2-2; TCRdb outputs TRBD2, but without DNA this stays unchecked. Germline V CDR1 and CDR2: MGHRA, YSYEKL. This CDR3 spans 17 amino acids. The CDR3 here is CASSHQLAGGPPGELFF.

The J gene is TRBJ2-5, the V gene TRBV5-1; the D call from TCRdb, TRBD2, cannot be confirmed without DNA. The CDR3 has 15 residues. Germline V gene sequence: CDR1 SGHRS, CDR2 YFSETQ. CDR3 amino acids: CASSPEGGHQETQYF.

The chain links TRBV20-1 to TRBJ2-1; TCRdb designates TRBD2, a call that cannot be tested without DNA. The CDR3 contains 17 residues. Germline lookup yields CDR1 DFQATT and CDR2 SNEGSKA (reference sequence). This chain's CDR3 is CSARDKVWRGGYNEQFF.

The chain employs TRBV5-1 and TRBJ2-5; the TCRdb D gene call, TRBD1, has no DNA to confirm it. The CDR3 covers 15 residues. CDR1 is SGHRS, CDR2 YFSETQ, per germline. Here the CDR3 reads CASSLVQGEGETQYF.

This chain connects TRBV20-1 to TRBJ2-2; checking the TCRdb D call of TRBD2 is not possible without DNA. This CDR3 contains 14 residues. Germline V gene lookup returns CDR1 DFQATT and CDR2 SNEGSKA (reference sequence). This CDR3 reads CSTRVRDSTGELFF.

The rearrangement uses TRBV7-6 and TRBJ2-2. CDR3 length: 15 residues. In germline, CDR1 is SGHVS, CDR2 FNYEAQ. CDR3 sequence reads: CASSLASRGTGELFF.

This chain links TRBV12-3 or TRBV12-4 with TRBJ2-5; there is no DNA to check the TCRdb D call of TRBD2. This CDR3 has 15 residues. The CDR3 region is CASTSGGRYQETQYF.

The chain carries TRBV7-9 and TRBJ1-2; TCRdb designates TRBD1, a call that cannot be tested without DNA. Germline V CDR1 and CDR2: SEHNR, FQNEAQ (reference sequence). The CDR3 covers 15 residues. The CDR3 loop is CASSLDGARNYGYTF.

CDR3 in amino acids: CASSQGEAGGAELYEQYF. This rearrangement joins TRBV4-2 to TRBJ2-7; TCRdb names TRBD2, which stays unverified in the absence of DNA. This CDR3 contains 18 residues. CDR1 LGHNA and CDR2 YNFKEQ come from the germline V gene.

This sequence joins TRBV7-2 and TRBJ2-2; with no DNA, the TCRdb D assignment of TRBD1 cannot be verified. The CDR3 spans 16 residues. Germline V lookup: CDR1 SGHTA, CDR2 FQGNSA. This chain's CDR3 is CASSLGTGGVTGELFF. Combining the CDR3 with reference TRBV7-2 and TRBJ2-2 gives the whole variable domain GAGVSQSPSNKVTEKGKDVELRCDPISGHTALYWYRQSLGQGLEFLIYFQGNSAPDKSGLPSDRFSAERTGGSVSTLTIQRTQQEDSAVYLCASSLGTGGVTGELFFGEGSRLTVL.

This sequence joins TRBV19 and TRBJ2-7; the D call of TRBD1 rests on TCRdb alone, since no DNA is present to check it. Germline CDR1 and CDR2: LNHDA and SQIVND (reference sequence). The CDR3 spans 15 residues. The CDR3 region is CASSTKGTASYEQYF.

The J gene is TRBJ2-3, the V gene TRBV24-1; the D call from TCRdb, TRBD1, cannot be confirmed without DNA. The CDR3 extends over 17 amino acids. CDR1 is KGHDR and CDR2 is SFDVKD in the germline V gene. The CDR3 is CATSDYAGQGPLNTQYF.

The chain is built from TRBV4-1 and TRBJ1-1. The CDR3 is 14 amino acids. CDR1 and CDR2 (germline): MGHRA, YSYEKL. The CDR3 is CASSQAWRDTEAFF.

The CDR3 is CSARYGAGESPLHF. The gene calls are TRBV20-1 and TRBJ1-6; TCRdb's assignment of TRBD1 cannot be checked, as there is no DNA. Germline assignment: CDR1 DFQATT and CDR2 SNEGSKA (reference sequence). This CDR3 region has 14 residues.

This chain links TRBV5-1 with TRBJ2-1; no DNA is available, so the TRBD2 call from TCRdb remains unchecked. The CDR3 consists of 16 residues. In germline, CDR1 is SGHRS, CDR2 YFSETQ. This CDR3 reads CASTRTSGPQGNEQFF.

CDR3 sequence: CASSVDRASEGYTF. This chain uses TRBV5-1 with TRBJ1-2. The CDR3 runs 14 residues. Per germline, CDR1 SGHRS and CDR2 YFSETQ.

The rearrangement uses TRBV9 and TRBJ2-1; TCRdb indicates TRBD2, and absent DNA this call remains unverified. The CDR3 totals 15 residues. Germline CDR1 is SGDLS and CDR2 is YYNGEE. CDR3 residues: CASSVEAGSYNEQFF.

The V call is TRBV5-8, the J call TRBJ1-5. Germline V CDR1 and CDR2: SGHTS, YDEGEE. This CDR3 is built from 12 residues. CDR3 sequence: CASSLEGWSQHF. The full variable domain, rest sourced from reference TRBV5-8 and TRBJ1-5, is EAGVTQSPTHLIKTRGQQATLRCSPISGHTSVYWYQQALGLGLQFLLWYDEGEERNRGNFPPRFSGRQFPNYSSELNVNALELEDSALYLCASSLEGWSQHFGDGTRLSIL.